This TCR beta chain was retrieved from a study of T cell responses to AZD1222 COVID-19 vaccine. General observations from the study: Dominant at 160-218 and 743-854, vaccine-associated CD4 TCRs also spanned spike. It should be noted that donors were predominantly white British and more often female, and clonal diversity was possibly underestimated. AZD1222 recipients seropositive at baseline numbered only 5 or 6.

Timing groups of about 4 and about 12 weeks for second doses were pooled. Turning to this clone: Its antigen is currently unknown.

Germline loops: CDR1 MNHNY, CDR2 SVGAGI (reference sequence). The CDR3 sequence is 11 residues long. Deletions cut 6 bases from V and 3 bases from J, with 5 bases between. Some clones are missing from TCRdb's copy, which holds only in-frame ones; the method was immunoSEQ multiplex PCR. Of over 110,000 clones in the sample, about 91% were seen once. The input for sequencing was peripheral blood, taken 28 days after the second AZD1222 dose. The source of this sequence is an adult who received the AZD1222 COVID-19 vaccine. The chain has TRBV6-6 and TRBJ1-1; D is ambiguous. The CDR3 DNA reads TGTGCCAGCAGCGGGTACACTGAAGCTTTCTTT. This codes for CASSGYTEAFF.